This T cell receptor (beta chain) appears in the sequencing data of a study of blood T cells in healthy people across ages. Study results and limitations: It was found that TCR beta diversity correlated strongly with the percentage of naive T cells. As age increased, TCR beta diversity per million T cells fell in a roughly linear fashion. Relative to aged donors, long-lived donors carried more naive CD4+ cells and displayed higher diversity.

Details on this clonotype: Its antigen is unknown.

This CDR3 contains 15 residues. Trimming removed 0 bases at V and 2 bases at J, with 7 bases between. A second about 7 to 12 cycle PCR used barcoded and J-beta primers. Using its own MiXCR run on the 5' RACE reads, TCRdb lists one record per CDR3 protein. The table includes approximately 2,000,000 distinct CDR3 sequences, more than 35% detected once. The authors extracted at least 6 micrograms of total RNA per sample. The clonotype comes from a human donor in good health. Sequencing was performed on blood. V is TRBV12-3 or TRBV12-4 and J is TRBJ1-4; unclear D gene. DNA of the CDR3: TGTGCCAGCAGTTTAGCGGGCTTCACTAATGAAAAACTGTTTTTT. Its translation: CASSLAGFTNEKLFF.